Each of the 6 T cell receptor beta chains below was sequenced from the same sample in a study of T cell responses to AZD1222 COVID-19 vaccine. Produced via immunoSEQ multiplex PCR; TCRdb's table is partial and in-frame only. The sample carries 110,000 or so clones, about 86% recorded once. Sequenced material: peripheral blood, taken on day 0 of AZD1222 vaccination. The receptors shown here come from an adult in good health.

This sequence joins TRBV7-2 and TRBJ2-7, with D perhaps matching TRBD1 (6 bases). CDR3 length equals 17 residues. CDR1 and CDR2 (germline): SGHTA, FQGNSA. Trimming removed 1 base at V and 2 bases at J, with 18 bases between. This chain's CDR3 is CASSLGVGQRGTYEQYF. The CDR3 nucleotides read TGTGCCAGCAGCTTAGGGGTGGGGCAGAGGGGGACCTACGAGCAGTACTTC.

V is TRBV27 and J is TRBJ1-4, with 7 nucleotides matching TRBD1. Per the germline V gene, CDR1 is MNHEY and CDR2 is SMNVEV (reference sequence). The CDR3 is 14 residues long. V lost 6 bases and J lost 7; bases outside the gene matches: 8. The CDR3: CASRPTGRGEKLFF. DNA of the CDR3: TGTGCCAGCAGGCCGACAGGGAGGGGTGAAAAACTGTTTTTT.

This clone occurred a few times. The rearrangement joins TRBV11-2 to TRBJ2-7; 10 bases line up with TRBD2. The CDR3 sequence is 16 residues long. In germline, CDR1 is SGHAT, CDR2 FQNNGV. Unmatched junction bases numbered 13, after V lost 5 bases and J lost 6 bases. CDR3 in amino acids: CASSPSGRGGLGEQYF. The CDR3 nucleotides are TGTGCCAGCAGCCCAAGCGGGAGGGGGGGATTGGGCGAGCAGTACTTC.

The chain has TRBV7-2 and TRBJ2-2, with D hard to call. Germline V gene sequence: CDR1 SGHTA, CDR2 FQGNSA. The germline V and J ends were trimmed by 5 bases and 0 bases, with 13 bases remaining between them. The CDR3 is made up of 16 amino acids. The CDR3 DNA reads TGTGCCAGCAGCGACCGTATAGGCGCGAACACCGGGGAGCTGTTTTTT. This translates into CASSDRIGANTGELFF. Complete variable domain (other parts from reference TRBV7-2 and TRBJ2-2): GAGVSQSPSNKVTEKGKDVELRCDPISGHTALYWYRQSLGQGLEFLIYFQGNSAPDKSGLPSDRFSAERTGGSVSTLTIQRTQQEDSAVYLCASSDRIGANTGELFFGEGSRLTVL.

V is TRBV6-4 and J is TRBJ2-3; D may be TRBD1 (5 bases). Trimming stripped 6 bases from V and 4 bases from J, with 11 bases between. CDR1 is MRHNA, CDR2 SNTAGT, per germline. The CDR3 has 13 amino acids. CDR3 sequence: CASSLAGSDTQYF. CDR3 in DNA: TGTGCCAGCAGCCTCGCAGGGTCAGATACGCAGTATTTT.

J is TRBJ1-1 and V is TRBV19; weak D call: TRBD1 (5 bases). V dropped 4 bases and J dropped 5 bases, with 14 bases sitting between them. Germline V gene lookup returns CDR1 LNHDA and CDR2 SQIVND (reference sequence). CDR3 size: 14 residues. This CDR3 is CASSKSTGGTEAFF. The CDR3 coding sequence is TGTGCCAGTAGTAAATCGACGGGGGGTACTGAAGCTTTCTTT.